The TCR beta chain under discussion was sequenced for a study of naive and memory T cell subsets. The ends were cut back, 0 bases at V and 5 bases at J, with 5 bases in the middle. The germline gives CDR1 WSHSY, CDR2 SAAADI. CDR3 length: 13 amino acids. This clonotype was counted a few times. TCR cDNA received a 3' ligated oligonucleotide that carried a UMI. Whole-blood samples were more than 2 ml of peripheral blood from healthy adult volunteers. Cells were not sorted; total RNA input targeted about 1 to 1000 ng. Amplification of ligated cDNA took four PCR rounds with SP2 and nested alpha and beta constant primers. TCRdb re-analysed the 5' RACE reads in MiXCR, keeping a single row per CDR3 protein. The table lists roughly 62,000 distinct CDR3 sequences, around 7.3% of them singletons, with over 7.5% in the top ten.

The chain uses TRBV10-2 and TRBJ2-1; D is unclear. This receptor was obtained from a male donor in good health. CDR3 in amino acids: CASSESYDNEQFF. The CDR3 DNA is TGCGCCAGCAGTGAGTCGTATGACAATGAGCAGTTCTTC.